This TCR beta chain originates from a study of CD8 T cells in ankylosing spondylitis. The CDR3 totals 18 residues. Trimming removed 2 bases from V and 0 bases from J, with 17 bases in between. Germline V CDR1 and CDR2: LGHDT, YNNKEL (reference sequence). Molecular-barcoded quantitative 5'-RACE produced these TCR beta libraries. TCRdb re-analysed the 5' RACE reads in MiXCR, keeping a single row per CDR3 protein. The table shows around 150,000 distinct CDR3 sequences, with 7% to 8% occurring only once. The sample holds many counts of this clonotype. Antigen specificity is unknown. Study results and caveats: Ankylosing spondylitis blood seemed to carry a telltale TCR beta motif made of about 8 highly homologous variants.

The clonotype comes from a female donor with ankylosing spondylitis or in good health (not recorded which). The material sequenced was blood, either unsorted or a sorted T cell fraction (not recorded which). The chain is built from TRBV3-1 and TRBJ2-4, with D possibly TRBD2 on 6 matching bases. The CDR3 spells CASSQYAIGGRAKNIQYF. As DNA, the CDR3 is TGTGCCAGCAGCCAATACGCGATCGGAGGGAGAGCCAAAAACATTCAGTACTTC.